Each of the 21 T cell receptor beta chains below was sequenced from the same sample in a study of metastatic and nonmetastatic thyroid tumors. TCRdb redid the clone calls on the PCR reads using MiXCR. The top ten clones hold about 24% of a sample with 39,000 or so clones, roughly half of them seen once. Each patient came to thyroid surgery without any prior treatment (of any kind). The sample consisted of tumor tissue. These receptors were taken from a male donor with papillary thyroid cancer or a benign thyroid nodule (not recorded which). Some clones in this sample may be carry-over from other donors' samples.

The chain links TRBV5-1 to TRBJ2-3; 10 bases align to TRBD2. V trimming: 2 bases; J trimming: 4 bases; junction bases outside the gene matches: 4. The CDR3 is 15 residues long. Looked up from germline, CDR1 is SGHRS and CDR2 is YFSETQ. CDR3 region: CASSLAGGHPDTQYF. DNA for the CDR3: TGCGCCAGCAGCTTAGCGGGGGGGCACCCAGATACGCAGTATTTT.

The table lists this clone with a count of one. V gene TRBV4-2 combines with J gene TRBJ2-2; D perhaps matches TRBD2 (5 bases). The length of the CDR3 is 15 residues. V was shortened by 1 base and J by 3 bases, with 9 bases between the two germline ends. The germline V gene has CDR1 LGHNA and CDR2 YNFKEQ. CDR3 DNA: TGTGCCAGCAGCCAAGTTGGAGGTTACACCGGGGAGCTGTTTTTT. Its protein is CASSQVGGYTGELFF.

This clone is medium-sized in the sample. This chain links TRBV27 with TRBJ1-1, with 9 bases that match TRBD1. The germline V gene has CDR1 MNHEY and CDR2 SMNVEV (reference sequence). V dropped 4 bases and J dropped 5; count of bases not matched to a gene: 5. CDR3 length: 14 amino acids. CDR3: CASSSGQGRTEAFF. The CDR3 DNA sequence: TGTGCCAGCAGTTCCGGACAGGGGAGAACTGAAGCTTTCTTT.

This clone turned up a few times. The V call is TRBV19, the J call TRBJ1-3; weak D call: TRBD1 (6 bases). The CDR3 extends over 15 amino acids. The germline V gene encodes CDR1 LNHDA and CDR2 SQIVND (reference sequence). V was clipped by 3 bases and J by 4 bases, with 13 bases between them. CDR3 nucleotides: TGTGCCAGTAGTATCCGGGACACCATGGGAAACACCATATATTTT. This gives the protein CASSIRDTMGNTIYF.

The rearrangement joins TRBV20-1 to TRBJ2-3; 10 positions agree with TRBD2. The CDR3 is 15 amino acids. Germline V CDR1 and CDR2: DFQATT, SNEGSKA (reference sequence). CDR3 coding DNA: TGCAGCCTCAAGGGGCTAGCGGGAGTTTTGGATACGCAGTATTTT. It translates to CSLKGLAGVLDTQYF.

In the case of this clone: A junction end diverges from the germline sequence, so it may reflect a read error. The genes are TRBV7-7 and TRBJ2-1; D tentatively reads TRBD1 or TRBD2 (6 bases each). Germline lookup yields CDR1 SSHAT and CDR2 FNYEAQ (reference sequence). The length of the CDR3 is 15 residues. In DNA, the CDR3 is TGTGCTAGCAGCTTAGGGGGGACGGCCTACAATGAGCAGTTCTTC. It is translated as CASSLGGTAYNEQFF. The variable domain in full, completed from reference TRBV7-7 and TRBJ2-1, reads GAGVSQSPRYKVTKRGQDVTLRCDPISSHATLYWYQQALGQGPEFLTYFNYEAQPDKSGLPSDRFSAERPEGSISTLTIQRTEQRDSAMYRCASSLGGTAYNEQFFGPGTRLTVL.

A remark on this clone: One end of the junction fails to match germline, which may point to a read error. For the CDR3, the DNA is TGTTCCAGCAGCCAAGACTTCAGTCAGCCCCAGCATTTT. Protein product: CSSSQDFSQPQHF. The V and J genes are TRBV3-1 and TRBJ1-5; D remains unclear. CDR3 length equals 13 residues. Germline V CDR1 and CDR2: LGHDT, YNNKEL (reference sequence).

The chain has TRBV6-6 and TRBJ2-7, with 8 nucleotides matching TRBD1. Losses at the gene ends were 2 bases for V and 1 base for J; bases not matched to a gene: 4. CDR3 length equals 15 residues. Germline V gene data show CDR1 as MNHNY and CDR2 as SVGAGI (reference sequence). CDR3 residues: CASSYAGGASYEQYF. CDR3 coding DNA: TGTGCCAGCAGTTACGCAGGGGGCGCTTCCTACGAGCAGTACTTC.

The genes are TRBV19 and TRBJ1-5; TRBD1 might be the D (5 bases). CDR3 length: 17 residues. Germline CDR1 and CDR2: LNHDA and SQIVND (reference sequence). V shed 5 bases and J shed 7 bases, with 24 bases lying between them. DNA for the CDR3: TGTGCCAGTAGTTTCTCCCACAGGACCCTTGTACGGCAGCCCCAGCATTTT. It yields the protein CASSFSHRTLVRQPQHF.

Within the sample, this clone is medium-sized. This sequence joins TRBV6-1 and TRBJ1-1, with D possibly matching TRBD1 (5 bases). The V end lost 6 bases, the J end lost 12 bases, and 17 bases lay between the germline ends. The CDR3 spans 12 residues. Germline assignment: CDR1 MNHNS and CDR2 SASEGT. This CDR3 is CASRATGLRTFF. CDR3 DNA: TGTGCCAGCAGAGCCACGGGGCTCCGCACTTTCTTT.

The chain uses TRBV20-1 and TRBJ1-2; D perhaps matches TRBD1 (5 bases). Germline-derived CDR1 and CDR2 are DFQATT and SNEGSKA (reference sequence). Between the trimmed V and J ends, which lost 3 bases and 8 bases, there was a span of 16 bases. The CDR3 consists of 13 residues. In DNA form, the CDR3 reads TGCAGTGCTAGGGTTGGGACCCCTATGGGCTACACCTTC. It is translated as CSARVGTPMGYTF.

CDR3 nucleotide sequence: TGTGCCAGCAGCTTATTTTCGAACACTGAAGCTTTCTTT. Its protein is CASSLFSNTEAFF. The rearrangement uses TRBV11-1 and TRBJ1-1; no clear D. The CDR3 runs 13 residues. The V end was cut by 2 bases, the J end by 1 base, with 5 bases between. CDR1 is SGHAT and CDR2 is FQDESV in the germline V gene (reference sequence).

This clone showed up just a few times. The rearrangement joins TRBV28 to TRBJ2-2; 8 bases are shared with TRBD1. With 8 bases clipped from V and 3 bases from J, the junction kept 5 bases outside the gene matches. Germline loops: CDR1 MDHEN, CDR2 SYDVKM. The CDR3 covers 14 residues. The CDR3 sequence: CASHRQGYTGELFF. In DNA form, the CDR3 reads TGTGCCAGCCATAGACAGGGGTACACCGGGGAGCTGTTTTTT.

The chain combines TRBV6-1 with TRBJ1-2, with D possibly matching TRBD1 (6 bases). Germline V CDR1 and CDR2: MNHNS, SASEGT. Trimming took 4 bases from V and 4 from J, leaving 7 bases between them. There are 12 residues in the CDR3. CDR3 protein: CASSADSYGYTF. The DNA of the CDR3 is TGTGCCAGCAGTGCGGACAGCTATGGCTACACCTTC.

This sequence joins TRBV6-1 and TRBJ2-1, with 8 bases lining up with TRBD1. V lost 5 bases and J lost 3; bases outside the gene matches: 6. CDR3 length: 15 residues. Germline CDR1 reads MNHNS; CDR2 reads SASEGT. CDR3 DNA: TGTGCCAGCAGTCAAGGACAGGGCCACTACAATGAGCAGTTCTTC. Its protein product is CASSQGQGHYNEQFF.

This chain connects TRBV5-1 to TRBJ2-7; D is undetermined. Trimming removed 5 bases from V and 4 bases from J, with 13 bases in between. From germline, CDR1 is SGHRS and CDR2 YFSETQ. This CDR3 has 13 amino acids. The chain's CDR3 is CASSDGRAYEQYF. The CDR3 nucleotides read TGCGCCAGCAGTGACGGACGGGCTTACGAGCAGTACTTC.

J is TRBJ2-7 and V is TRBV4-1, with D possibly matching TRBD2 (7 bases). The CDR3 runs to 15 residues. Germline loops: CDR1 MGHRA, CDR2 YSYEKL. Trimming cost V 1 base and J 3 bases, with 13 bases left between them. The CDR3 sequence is CASSQVARGGYEQYF. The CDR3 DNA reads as TGCGCCAGCAGCCAAGTAGCGAGGGGGGGCTACGAGCAGTACTTC.

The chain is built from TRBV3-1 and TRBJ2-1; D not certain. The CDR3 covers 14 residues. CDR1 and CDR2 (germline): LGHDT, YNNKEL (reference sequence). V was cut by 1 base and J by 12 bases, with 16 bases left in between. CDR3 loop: CASSQAVVRLGQFF. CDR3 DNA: TGTGCCAGCAGCCAAGCCGTGGTCCGCCTCGGGCAGTTCTTC.

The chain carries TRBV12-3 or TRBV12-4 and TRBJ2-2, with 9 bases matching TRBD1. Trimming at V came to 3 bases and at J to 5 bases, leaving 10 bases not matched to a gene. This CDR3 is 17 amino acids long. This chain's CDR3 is CASSFGPGQGLTGELFF. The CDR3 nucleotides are TGTGCCAGCAGTTTTGGGCCGGGACAGGGTCTTACCGGGGAGCTGTTTTTT.

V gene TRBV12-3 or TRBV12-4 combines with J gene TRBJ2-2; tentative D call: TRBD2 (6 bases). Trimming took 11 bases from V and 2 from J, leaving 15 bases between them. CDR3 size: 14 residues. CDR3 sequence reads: CALSGGVNTGELFF. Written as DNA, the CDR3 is TGTGCCTTGTCCGGCGGGGTTAACACCGGGGAGCTGTTTTTT.

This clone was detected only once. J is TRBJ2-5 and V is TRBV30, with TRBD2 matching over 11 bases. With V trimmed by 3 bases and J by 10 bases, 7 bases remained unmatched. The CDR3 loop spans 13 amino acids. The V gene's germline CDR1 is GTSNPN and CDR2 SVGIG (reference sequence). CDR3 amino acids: CAWRATTSGVQYF. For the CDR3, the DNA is TGTGCCTGGAGAGCAACGACTAGCGGGGTCCAGTACTTC.